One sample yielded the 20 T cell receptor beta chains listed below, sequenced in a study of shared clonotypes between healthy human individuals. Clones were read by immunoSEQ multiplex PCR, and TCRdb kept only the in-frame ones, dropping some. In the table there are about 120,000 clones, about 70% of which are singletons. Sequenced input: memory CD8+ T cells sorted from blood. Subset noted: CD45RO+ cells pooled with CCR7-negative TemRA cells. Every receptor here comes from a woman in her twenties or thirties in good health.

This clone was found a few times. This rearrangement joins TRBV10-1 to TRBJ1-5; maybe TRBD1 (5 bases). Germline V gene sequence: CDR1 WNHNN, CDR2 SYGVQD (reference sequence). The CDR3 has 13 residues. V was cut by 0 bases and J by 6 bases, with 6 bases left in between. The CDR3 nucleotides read TGCGCCAGCAGTGAGTCGGGGGGTCAGCCCCAGCATTTT. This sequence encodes CASSESGGQPQHF.

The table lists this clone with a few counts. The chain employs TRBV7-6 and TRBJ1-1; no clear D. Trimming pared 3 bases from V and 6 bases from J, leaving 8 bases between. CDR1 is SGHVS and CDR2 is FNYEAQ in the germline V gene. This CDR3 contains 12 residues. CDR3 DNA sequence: TGTGCCAGCAGCTTTGGGGTGTCTGAAGCTTTCTTT. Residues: CASSFGVSEAFF. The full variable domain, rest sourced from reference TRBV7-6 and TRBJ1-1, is GAGVSQSPRYKVTKRGQDVALRCDPISGHVSLYWYRQALGQGPEFLTYFNYEAQQDKSGLPNDRFSAERPEGSISTLTIQRTEQRDSAMYRCASSFGVSEAFFGQGTRLTVV.

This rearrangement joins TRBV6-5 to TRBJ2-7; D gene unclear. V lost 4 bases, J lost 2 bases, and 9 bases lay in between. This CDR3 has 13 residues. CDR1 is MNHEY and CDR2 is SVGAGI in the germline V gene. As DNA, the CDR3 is TGTGCCAGCAGTTTAGGGAAAACCTACGAGCAGTACTTC. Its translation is CASSLGKTYEQYF.

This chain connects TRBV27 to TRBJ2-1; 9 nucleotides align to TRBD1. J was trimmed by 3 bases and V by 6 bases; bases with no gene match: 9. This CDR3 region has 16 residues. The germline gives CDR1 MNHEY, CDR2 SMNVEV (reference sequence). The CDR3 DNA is TGTGCCAGCAGATCCGGGACAGGGTTGGTCTACAATGAGCAGTTCTTC. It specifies CASRSGTGLVYNEQFF.

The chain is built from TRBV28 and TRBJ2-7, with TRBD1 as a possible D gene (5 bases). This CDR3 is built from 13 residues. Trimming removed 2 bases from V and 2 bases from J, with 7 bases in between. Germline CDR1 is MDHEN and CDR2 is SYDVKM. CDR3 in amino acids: CASSLQGPYEQYF. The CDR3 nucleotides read TGTGCCAGCAGTTTACAGGGCCCCTACGAGCAGTACTTC.

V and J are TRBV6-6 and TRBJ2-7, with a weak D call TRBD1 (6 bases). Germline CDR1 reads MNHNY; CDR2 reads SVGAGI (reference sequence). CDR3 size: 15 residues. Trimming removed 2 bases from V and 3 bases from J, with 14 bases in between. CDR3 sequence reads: CASSYTGFPYYEQYF. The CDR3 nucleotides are TGTGCCAGCAGTTACACAGGGTTCCCCTACTACGAGCAGTACTTC.

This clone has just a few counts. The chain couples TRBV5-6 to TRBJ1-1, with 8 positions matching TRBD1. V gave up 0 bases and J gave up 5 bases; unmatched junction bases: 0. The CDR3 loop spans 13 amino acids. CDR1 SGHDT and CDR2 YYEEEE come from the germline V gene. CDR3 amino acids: CASSLGTGTEAFF. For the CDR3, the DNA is TGTGCCAGCAGCTTGGGGACAGGGACTGAAGCTTTCTTT.

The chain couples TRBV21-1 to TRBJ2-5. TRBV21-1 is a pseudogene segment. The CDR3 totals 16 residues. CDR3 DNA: TGTGCCAGCAGTGGTATATTATACACTTTCTCTGAGACCCAGTACTTC. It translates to CASSGILYTFSETQYF.

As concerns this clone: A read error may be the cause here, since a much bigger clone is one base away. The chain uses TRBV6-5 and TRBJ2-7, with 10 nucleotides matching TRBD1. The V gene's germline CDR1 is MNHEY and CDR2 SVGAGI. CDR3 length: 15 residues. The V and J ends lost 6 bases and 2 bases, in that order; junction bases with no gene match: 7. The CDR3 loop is CASSQVGTGAYEQYF. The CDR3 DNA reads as TGTGCCAGCAGCCAAGTCGGGACAGGGGCCTACGAGCAGTACTTC.

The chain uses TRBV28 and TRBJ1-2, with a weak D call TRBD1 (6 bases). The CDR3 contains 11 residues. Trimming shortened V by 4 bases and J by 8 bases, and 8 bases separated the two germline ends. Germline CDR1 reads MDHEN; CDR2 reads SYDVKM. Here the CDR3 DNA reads TGTGCCAGCAGTTCCAGGGGCGGCTACACCTTC. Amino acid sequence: CASSSRGGYTF.

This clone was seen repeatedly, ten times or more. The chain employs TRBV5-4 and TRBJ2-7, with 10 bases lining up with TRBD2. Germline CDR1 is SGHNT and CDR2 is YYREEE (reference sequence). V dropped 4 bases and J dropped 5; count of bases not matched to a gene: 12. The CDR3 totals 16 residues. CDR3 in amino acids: CASSQEGAGGPNEQYF. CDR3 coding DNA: TGTGCCAGCAGCCAAGAAGGAGCGGGAGGGCCGAACGAGCAGTACTTC.

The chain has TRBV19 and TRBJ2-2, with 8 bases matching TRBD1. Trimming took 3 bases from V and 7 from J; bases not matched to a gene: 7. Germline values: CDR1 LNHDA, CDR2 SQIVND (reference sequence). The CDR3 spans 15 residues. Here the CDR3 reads CASSMWTGLNGELFF. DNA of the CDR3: TGTGCCAGTAGTATGTGGACAGGGTTAAACGGGGAGCTGTTTTTT. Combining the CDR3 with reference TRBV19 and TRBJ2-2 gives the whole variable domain DGGITQSPKYLFRKEGQNVTLSCEQNLNHDAMYWYRQDPGQGLRLIYYSQIVNDFQKGDIAEGYSVSREKKESFPLTVTSAQKNPTAFYLCASSMWTGLNGELFFGEGSRLTVL.

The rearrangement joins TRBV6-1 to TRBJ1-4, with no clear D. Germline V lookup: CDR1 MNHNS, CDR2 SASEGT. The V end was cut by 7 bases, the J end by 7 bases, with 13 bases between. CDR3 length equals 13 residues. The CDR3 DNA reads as TGTGCCAGCATTAGGTCCAAGGGTGAAAAACTGTTTTTT. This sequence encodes CASIRSKGEKLFF.

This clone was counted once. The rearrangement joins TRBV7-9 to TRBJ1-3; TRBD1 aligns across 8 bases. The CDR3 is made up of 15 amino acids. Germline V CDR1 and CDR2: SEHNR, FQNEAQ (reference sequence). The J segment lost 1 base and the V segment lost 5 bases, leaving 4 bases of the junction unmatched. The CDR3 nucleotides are TGTGCCAGCAGCGTCAACAGGGGGTCTGGAAACACCATATATTTT. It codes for CASSVNRGSGNTIYF.

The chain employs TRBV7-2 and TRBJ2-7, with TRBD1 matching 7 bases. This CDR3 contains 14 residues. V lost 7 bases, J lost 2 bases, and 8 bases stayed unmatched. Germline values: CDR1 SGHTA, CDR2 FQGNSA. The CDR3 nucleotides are TGTGCCAGCACCTCCGAGGGGGCTACCTACGAGCAGTACTTC. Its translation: CASTSEGATYEQYF.

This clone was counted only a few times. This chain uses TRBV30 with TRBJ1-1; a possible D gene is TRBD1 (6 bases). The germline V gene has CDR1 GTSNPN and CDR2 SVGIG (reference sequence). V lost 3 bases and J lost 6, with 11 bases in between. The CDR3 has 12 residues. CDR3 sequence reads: CAWRNRDAEAFF. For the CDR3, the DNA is TGTGCCTGGAGAAACAGGGACGCTGAAGCTTTCTTT.

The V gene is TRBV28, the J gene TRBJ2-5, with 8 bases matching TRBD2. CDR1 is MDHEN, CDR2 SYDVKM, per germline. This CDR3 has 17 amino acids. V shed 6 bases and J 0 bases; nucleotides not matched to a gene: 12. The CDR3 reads CASSLVAGREDQETQYF. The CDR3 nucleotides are TGTGCCAGCAGCCTGGTGGCAGGGCGGGAGGACCAAGAGACCCAGTACTTC.

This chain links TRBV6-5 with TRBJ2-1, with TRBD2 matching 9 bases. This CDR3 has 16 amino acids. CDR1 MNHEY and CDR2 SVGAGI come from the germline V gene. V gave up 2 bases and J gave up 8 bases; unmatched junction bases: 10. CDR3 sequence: CASSYGIAGVSDEQFF. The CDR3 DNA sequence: TGTGCCAGCAGTTACGGCATAGCGGGAGTATCAGATGAGCAGTTCTTC.

The CDR3, as DNA: TGTGCCAGCAGTGGAGGGAACAATGAGCAGTTCTTC. Translating it yields CASSGGNNEQFF. The V gene is TRBV2, the J gene TRBJ2-1; possibly TRBD2 for D (5 bases). Germline lookup yields CDR1 SNHLY and CDR2 FYNNEI. CDR3 length: 12 residues. The V and J ends lost 4 bases and 5 bases respectively, with 6 bases between them.

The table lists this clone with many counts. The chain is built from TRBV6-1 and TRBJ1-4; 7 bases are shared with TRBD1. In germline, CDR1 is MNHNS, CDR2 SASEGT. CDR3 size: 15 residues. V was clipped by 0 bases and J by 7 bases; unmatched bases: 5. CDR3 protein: CASSEASGGGEKLFF. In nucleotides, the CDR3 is TGTGCCAGCAGTGAAGCGTCAGGGGGAGGTGAAAAACTGTTTTTT.